This T cell receptor (beta chain) was recovered during a study of blood T cells in healthy people across ages. Together with a sample-barcoded 5' primer, a J-beta primer mix was included in a second PCR lasting about 6 to 11 cycles. TCRdb recomputed calls from the 5' RACE reads with MiXCR, one row per CDR3 protein. The sample has some 1.7 million distinct CDR3 sequences; over 25% are singletons. The germline V and J ends were trimmed by 11 bases and 3 bases, with 12 bases remaining between them. The CDR3 sequence is 12 residues long. The V gene's germline CDR1 is SGHTA and CDR2 FQGNSA. The TCR originated in a woman aged 25-40 years in good health. The chain employs TRBV7-2 and TRBJ2-3, with D maybe TRBD1 (5 bases). Sample: blood. CDR3 residues: CALRQGTDTQYF. In DNA form, the CDR3 reads TGTGCCCTCAGGCAGGGAACAGATACGCAGTATTTT.